A single sample is the source of the 32 T cell receptor beta chains below, sequenced in a study of regulatory T cells in long-lasting Graves disease. Time point described: newly diagnosed GD, antithyroid drugs for less than 3 months. RNA from PBMCs was the source of the TCR library. Construction of TCR beta libraries relied on iRepertoire HTBI primers and on Arm-PCR targeting CDR3 regions. Each CDR3 protein is one row after TCRdb ran MiXCR on the multiplex PCR reads. This sample carries roughly 320,000 distinct CDR3 sequences, roughly 17% of them seen once, and the ten largest clones take approximately 30%. The same data also contributed to another study, on T cells in Graves' hyperthyroidism and ophthalmopathy.

Source: peripheral blood mononuclear cells (PBMCs), taken at new diagnosis, from a patient treated with antithyroid drugs. These receptors came from a man aged 35 to 55 with Graves disease.

In its sample, this clonotype was seen many times. This chain links TRBV6-2 or TRBV6-3 with TRBJ1-4; no definite D call. This CDR3 contains 13 residues. Trimming pared 6 bases from V and 8 bases from J, leaving 13 bases between. The V gene's germline CDR1 is MNHEY and CDR2 SVGEGT. This CDR3 reads CASSYTPREKLFF. DNA for the CDR3: TGTGCCAGCAGCTATACACCTCGCGAAAAACTGTTTTTT.

This clonotype has only a few counts. The rearrangement links TRBV10-2 to TRBJ2-7; D unresolved. From germline, CDR1 is WSHSY and CDR2 SAAADI. CDR3 size: 13 residues. V was shortened by 2 bases and J by 4 bases, with 9 bases between the two germline ends. The CDR3 spells CASSEKVSYEQYF. Written as DNA, the CDR3 is TGCGCCAGCAGTGAGAAAGTGAGTTACGAGCAGTACTTC.

This clonotype was seen repeatedly, ten times or more. The chain employs TRBV7-2 and TRBJ2-2, with D tentatively TRBD1 (5 bases). The CDR3 is made up of 13 amino acids. With 3 bases removed from V and 5 bases from J, the gap between germline ends came to 7 bases. Germline V gene data show CDR1 as SGHTA and CDR2 as FQGNSA. CDR3 sequence (DNA): TGTGCCAGCAGCTTTACAGGAACCGGGGAGCTGTTTTTT. Translating it yields CASSFTGTGELFF.

This clonotype was picked up many times. DNA for the CDR3: TGTGCCAGCAGGTCAGGGGGAAGCAATCAGCCCCAGCATTTT. This sequence encodes CASRSGGSNQPQHF. The chain carries TRBV28 and TRBJ1-5; 7 bases agree with TRBD1. CDR1 and CDR2 (germline): MDHEN, SYDVKM. CDR3 size: 14 residues. With 6 bases clipped from V and 1 base from J, the junction kept 3 bases outside the gene matches.

Many counts were recorded for this clonotype. This chain connects TRBV28 to TRBJ2-3; tentative D call: TRBD2 (5 bases). V shed 0 bases and J shed 1 base, with 14 bases lying between them. The germline V gene has CDR1 MDHEN and CDR2 SYDVKM. The CDR3 extends over 17 amino acids. CDR3 residues: CASSLWAASSGTDTQYF. CDR3 bases: TGTGCCAGCAGTTTATGGGCCGCTAGCTCCGGCACAGATACGCAGTATTTT.

This clonotype has ten or more counts. The V gene is TRBV2, the J gene TRBJ1-1, with 7 bases matching TRBD1. The V gene end was trimmed by 4 bases and the J gene end by 6 bases; junction bases not matched to a gene: 11. The germline gives CDR1 SNHLY, CDR2 FYNNEI. This CDR3 is 15 amino acids long. CDR3 sequence reads: CASSVRQGAEAEAFF. For the CDR3, the DNA is TGTGCCAGCAGTGTCCGACAGGGTGCTGAGGCTGAAGCTTTCTTT.

This clonotype has just a few counts. The genes are TRBV3-1 and TRBJ2-1, with 9 bases lining up with TRBD2. This CDR3 is 17 amino acids long. CDR1 LGHDT and CDR2 YNNKEL come from the germline V gene (reference sequence). J was trimmed by 7 bases and V by 2 bases; bases with no gene match: 12. The CDR3 here is CASSQLRSGGPGNEQFF. The CDR3 region has the DNA TGTGCCAGCAGCCAACTCCGGAGCGGGGGGCCGGGGAATGAGCAGTTCTTC.

This clonotype appeared many times. CDR3 sequence (DNA): TGTGCCAGCAGCCCCAGCGGGGCGAACACCGGGGAGCTGTTTTTT. Its translation is CASSPSGANTGELFF. The chain is built from TRBV7-9 and TRBJ2-2; 7 nucleotides line up with TRBD2. Germline CDR1 SEHNR, CDR2 FQNEAQ (reference sequence). The CDR3 is 15 amino acids. V shed 5 bases and J 0 bases; nucleotides not matched to a gene: 3.

The CDR3 DNA follows: TGCGCCAGCACAGGGGCTGGAAACACCATATATTTT. Its translation is CASTGAGNTIYF. V and J are TRBV4-3 and TRBJ1-3; weak D call: TRBD1 (6 bases). The CDR3 extends over 12 amino acids. Deletions cut 7 bases from V and 2 bases from J, with 6 bases between. CDR1 and CDR2 from the germline V gene are LGHNA and YSLEER.

This clonotype was seen a few times. This chain connects TRBV18 to TRBJ2-7; D is uncertain. V lost 0 bases to trimming and J lost 3 bases, with 15 bases between them. The CDR3 length is 16 residues. Germline assignment: CDR1 KGHSH and CDR2 LQKENI. CDR3 sequence: CASSPPVAASIYEQYF. Written as DNA, the CDR3 is TGTGCCAGCTCACCACCGGTGGCGGCCTCCATCTACGAGCAGTACTTC. Looking up the rest from reference TRBV18 and TRBJ2-7 gives the full variable domain: NAGVMQNPRHLVRRRGQEARLRCSPMKGHSHVYWYRQLPEEGLKFMVYLQKENIIDESGMPKERFSAEFPKEGPSILRIQQVVRGDSAAYFCASSPPVAASIYEQYFGPGTRLTVT.

V and J are TRBV3-1 and TRBJ2-7; TRBD1 might be the D (6 bases). The CDR3 extends over 13 amino acids. Trimming removed 11 bases at V and 5 bases at J, with 19 bases between. Germline V gene lookup returns CDR1 LGHDT and CDR2 YNNKEL (reference sequence). CDR3 DNA: TGTGCCTCGGGCCACAGGGCCCAGGACGAGCAGTACTTC. Translating gives CASGHRAQDEQYF.

This clonotype was seen many times. This sequence joins TRBV12-3 or TRBV12-4 and TRBJ2-1, with D hard to call. Trimming shortened V by 3 bases and J by 0 bases, and 12 bases separated the two germline ends. The CDR3 runs 16 residues. The CDR3 sequence: CASSFRSQSSYNEQFF. The CDR3 DNA follows: TGTGCCAGCAGTTTCAGGAGCCAGAGCTCCTACAATGAGCAGTTCTTC.

Of note for this clonotype: Given a much more abundant clone one base away, this may be a read error. The chain has TRBV5-1 and TRBJ1-1; 7 bases are shared with TRBD1. The CDR3 length is 14 residues. J lost 4 bases, V lost 5 bases, and 8 bases had no gene match. From germline, CDR1 is SGHRS and CDR2 YFSETQ. As DNA, the CDR3 is TGCGCCAGCAGACGAACAGGGGCTGGCACTGAAGCTTTCTTT. Translated, it gives CASRRTGAGTEAFF.

This clonotype was recorded at least ten times. J is TRBJ2-7 and V is TRBV6-2 or TRBV6-3, with TRBD1 identical over 7 bases. The CDR3 runs 13 residues. Germline assignment: CDR1 MNHEY and CDR2 SVGEGT. V shed 8 bases, J shed 3 bases, and the junction held 7 bases outside the gene matches. The CDR3 coding sequence is TGTGCCAGCCTAGGGACAGCAAGCTACGAGCAGTACTTC. It is translated as CASLGTASYEQYF.

This clonotype came up many times. The rearrangement joins TRBV7-6 to TRBJ2-2, with D tentatively TRBD1 (6 bases). The V gene's germline CDR1 is SGHVS and CDR2 FNYEAQ. The CDR3 is 15 amino acids. The V end was cut by 5 bases, the J end by 4 bases, with 14 bases between. The CDR3 spells CASSRYRVGTGELFF. The CDR3 DNA sequence: TGTGCCAGCAGCAGATACAGGGTTGGCACCGGGGAGCTGTTTTTT.

This clonotype appeared many times. This chain uses TRBV28 with TRBJ2-7; D perhaps matches TRBD1 (5 bases). In germline, CDR1 is MDHEN, CDR2 SYDVKM. This CDR3 is built from 15 residues. Trimming removed 6 bases at V and 3 bases at J, with 18 bases between. CDR3 protein: CASSRTGQGYYEQYF. The CDR3 bases are TGTGCCAGCAGCCGAACTGGTCAGGGCTACTACGAGCAGTACTTC. The entire variable domain, with the rest obtained from reference TRBV28 and TRBJ2-7, is as follows: DVKVTQSSRYLVKRTGEKVFLECVQDMDHENMFWYRQDPGLGLRLIYFSYDVKMKEKGDIPEGYSVSREKKERFSLILESASTNQTSMYLCASSRTGQGYYEQYFGPGTRLTVT.

The DNA for the CDR3 is TGTGCCAGCAGTTACAGGGGAGGAGGGGTCCCCGGTGGCGAGCAGTACTTC. Translated, it gives CASSYRGGGVPGGEQYF. The V gene is TRBV6-2 or TRBV6-3, the J gene TRBJ2-7; D might be TRBD2 (6 bases). The V gene's germline CDR1 is MNHEY and CDR2 SVGEGT. V dropped 2 bases and J dropped 6 bases, with 23 bases sitting between them. CDR3 length equals 17 residues.

At least ten counts were recorded for this clonotype. The V gene is TRBV12-3 or TRBV12-4, the J gene TRBJ1-6, with 7 positions matching TRBD1. The CDR3 consists of 13 residues. Germline trimming cut 11 bases from V and 7 bases from J; bases unmatched to any gene: 8. Here the CDR3 reads CAGATGANSPLHF. Here the CDR3 DNA reads TGTGCCGGAGCTACAGGGGCCAATTCACCCCTCCACTTT.

This clonotype was found a few times. The V and J genes are TRBV5-4 and TRBJ2-2; D remains ambiguous. This CDR3 contains 12 residues. V lost 4 bases and J lost 4, with 5 bases in between. Germline V lookup: CDR1 SGHNT, CDR2 YYREEE (reference sequence). This chain's CDR3 is CASSTTTGELFF. DNA for the CDR3: TGTGCCAGCAGCACGACCACCGGGGAGCTGTTTTTT.

The table lists this clonotype with many counts. The chain combines TRBV28 with TRBJ2-7; TRBD1 is a possible D gene (6 bases). Germline V gene lookup returns CDR1 MDHEN and CDR2 SYDVKM. This CDR3 spans 17 amino acids. V lost 3 bases, J lost 2 bases, and 20 bases lay in between. The CDR3 protein is CASSFLEKDRSPYEQYF. The CDR3 nucleotides are TGTGCCAGCAGTTTCCTTGAAAAAGACAGGTCCCCCTACGAGCAGTACTTC.

This clonotype was found many times. The chain carries TRBV18 and TRBJ2-5; D remains ambiguous. Germline-derived CDR1 and CDR2 are KGHSH and LQKENI. Trimming stripped 6 bases from V and 4 bases from J, with 15 bases between. This CDR3 has 14 residues. The CDR3, as DNA: TGTGCCAGCTCGCGAGCTGTTTGGGGAGAGACCCAGTACTTC. Translated, it gives CASSRAVWGETQYF.

The CDR3 region has the DNA TGTGCCAGCAGCAAAACTACTGGCGAGCAGTACTTC. Translation gives CASSKTTGEQYF. The rearrangement joins TRBV5-4 to TRBJ2-7, with no clear D. The germline gives CDR1 SGHNT, CDR2 YYREEE (reference sequence). V lost 4 bases and J lost 6, with 11 bases in between. CDR3 size: 12 residues.

The gene calls are TRBV29-1 and TRBJ2-1; 11 bases fit TRBD1. Trimming took 3 bases from V and 8 from J; bases not matched to a gene: 6. The CDR3 spans 14 residues. CDR1 SQVTM and CDR2 ANQGSEA come from the germline V gene. The CDR3 DNA sequence: TGCAGCGTTGAGGGGACAGGGGGTTATGATGAGCAGTTCTTC. It specifies CSVEGTGGYDEQFF.

In its sample, this clonotype was seen many times. V usage is TRBV2 and J usage is TRBJ2-3; the D gene could be TRBD1 or TRBD2 (5 bases each). This CDR3 spans 13 amino acids. Germline V gives CDR1 SNHLY, CDR2 FYNNEI. V dropped 8 bases and J dropped 2 bases, with 11 bases sitting between them. CDR3 protein: CASREGDTDTQYF. CDR3 bases: TGTGCCAGCCGGGAAGGGGACACAGATACGCAGTATTTT.

This clonotype was observed at least ten times. The chain links TRBV2 to TRBJ1-1; D remains ambiguous. CDR3 size: 14 residues. V dropped 4 bases and J dropped 0 bases, with 9 bases sitting between them. Per the germline V gene, CDR1 is SNHLY and CDR2 is FYNNEI. This CDR3 is CASSGRTVNTEAFF. DNA for the CDR3: TGTGCCAGCAGTGGGCGGACGGTGAACACTGAAGCTTTCTTT.

This clonotype was seen many times. The chain couples TRBV7-9 to TRBJ1-1; the match to TRBD1 covers 10 bases. Germline V lookup: CDR1 SEHNR, CDR2 FQNEAQ (reference sequence). After removal of 6 bases from V and 7 bases from J, the junction contained 5 bases not matched to a gene. The CDR3 extends over 13 amino acids. In nucleotides, the CDR3 is TGTGCCAGCAGGGACAGGGGGAGGGATGAAGCTTTCTTT. Amino acid sequence: CASRDRGRDEAFF. Full variable domain (missing parts from reference TRBV7-9 and TRBJ1-1): DTGVSQNPRHKITKRGQNVTFRCDPISEHNRLYWYRQTLGQGPEFLTYFQNEAQLEKSRLLSDRFSAERPKGSFSTLEIQRTEQGDSAMYLCASRDRGRDEAFFGQGTRLTVV.

The rearrangement links TRBV7-3 to TRBJ2-3; D gene uncertain. The CDR3 is 13 amino acids. V was clipped by 1 base and J by 6 bases, with 8 bases between them. Germline-derived CDR1 and CDR2 are SGHTA and FQGTGA. The DNA of the CDR3 is TGTGCCAGCAGCTTAAATTTGGAGGATACGCAGTATTTT. Translating gives CASSLNLEDTQYF.

This chain uses TRBV30 with TRBJ1-2; 7 bases are shared with TRBD1. V lost 4 bases, J lost 5 bases, and 7 bases stayed unmatched. Per germline, CDR1 GTSNPN and CDR2 SVGIG (reference sequence). The CDR3 consists of 13 residues. For the CDR3, the DNA is TGTGCCTGGACCTCCCAGGGACAGTATGGCTACACCTTC. It translates to CAWTSQGQYGYTF.

There are many counts of this clonotype. The rearrangement links TRBV28 to TRBJ1-3; 7 bases map to TRBD1. V gave up 4 bases and J gave up 4 bases; unmatched junction bases: 7. Germline lookup yields CDR1 MDHEN and CDR2 SYDVKM. CDR3 length: 15 amino acids. The CDR3 loop is CASSWGTVSGNTIYF. CDR3 coding DNA: TGTGCCAGCAGTTGGGGGACAGTCTCAGGAAACACCATATATTTT.

At least ten counts were recorded for this clonotype. The gene calls are TRBV20-1 and TRBJ1-6, with 10 nucleotides matching TRBD1. CDR1 is DFQATT, CDR2 SNEGSKA, per germline (reference sequence). CDR3 length equals 16 residues. The trim removed 0 bases at V and 7 bases at J, leaving 6 bases unmatched. For the CDR3, the DNA is TGCAGTGCTAGAGAATTGGGGGGACAGGGGAATTCACCCCTCCACTTT. It encodes CSARELGGQGNSPLHF.

This clonotype was seen at least ten times. This chain links TRBV12-5 with TRBJ2-5; TRBD1 is a possible D gene (5 bases). The germline CDR1 and CDR2 sequences are LGHNT and FRNRAP. This CDR3 comprises 16 residues. The ends were cut back, 3 bases at V and 1 base at J, with 15 bases in the middle. The CDR3 spells CASGLDKNTGQETQYF. DNA of the CDR3: TGTGCTAGTGGTTTAGACAAGAACACAGGCCAAGAGACCCAGTACTTC.

In its sample, this clonotype was seen a few times. The rearrangement joins TRBV15 to TRBJ1-4; D ambiguous. Trimming removed 1 base at V and 5 bases at J, with 11 bases between. CDR3 length: 15 residues. The germline CDR1 and CDR2 sequences are LNHNV and YYDKDF (reference sequence). The CDR3 DNA sequence: TGTGCCACCAGCAGAGCGAGCGTGGAAAATGAAAAACTGTTTTTT. It translates to CATSRASVENEKLFF.